This T cell receptor beta chain was documented in a study of OX40 agonist ivuxolimab in advanced cancers. Profiling relied on immunoSEQ multiplex PCR, and the TCRdb table lists in-frame clones only, not all of them. The sample lists tens of thousands of clones; around nine tenths were seen once. CDR3 length: 11 residues. Trimming left V 5 bases short and J 3 bases short, with 4 bases between. Germline V lookup: CDR1 MNHEY, CDR2 SVGAGI. This TCR was recovered from an adult with an advanced solid tumor such as melanoma, head and neck, liver or kidney cancer. The chain is built from TRBV6-5 and TRBJ1-1; D gene ambiguous. The sample consisted of CD4+ or CD8+ T cells sorted from blood, taken in a trial of the OX40 agonist ivuxolimab. CDR3 region: CASSTDTEAFF. DNA of the CDR3: TGTGCCAGCAGTACGGACACTGAAGCTTTCTTT.